This TCR beta chain was recovered during a study of CD8 T cells in ankylosing spondylitis. In its sample, this clonotype was seen many times. With 3 bases removed from V and 7 bases from J, the gap between germline ends came to 9 bases. This CDR3 comprises 12 residues. Per the germline V gene, CDR1 is LGHNA and CDR2 is YNFKEQ. TCRdb re-called the 5' RACE reads through MiXCR, storing one row per CDR3 protein. The table includes about 110,000 distinct CDR3 sequences, around 24% detected once. This chain links TRBV4-2 with TRBJ1-1, with a weak D call TRBD1 (6 bases). The clonotype was recovered from a male donor with ankylosing spondylitis. Material for sequencing was synovial fluid, either unsorted or a sorted T cell fraction (not recorded which). CDR3 coding DNA: TGTGCCAGCAGCCACCAGACAGGTGAAGCTTTCTTT. Translating gives CASSHQTGEAFF.